This section outlines one TCR beta chain sequence together with its context. Its target is not known. The authors incorporated unique molecular identifiers into the TCR beta cDNA libraries. TCRdb fed the PCR reads into MiXCR, producing one record per CDR3 protein. Of 650,000 to 850,000 distinct CDR3 sequences in the sample, more than 45% were seen once. CDR3 length equals 17 residues. From germline, CDR1 is MDHEN and CDR2 SYDVKM. These data originate in a study of post-analysis software for immune sequencing data. Study conclusions and caveats: Multiple sclerosis was associated with a significant reduction in normalized Chao1 diversity relative to controls. Samples made in the same batch grouped tightly together by F measure. TRBV5-6, TRBV5-1 and TRBV20-1 were among roughly 5 TRBV segments more frequent in patients than controls.

The receptor was isolated from a girl aged 5-17 years with multiple sclerosis. V and J are TRBV28 and TRBJ2-7; maybe TRBD2 (7 bases). The J call is uncertain, as TRBJ2-5 better fits the DNA end. Material: blood. The CDR3 DNA reads TGTGCCAGCAGTCGGCGAGGGAGGGGGAGAGTAGTTGGGACCCAGTACTTC. It encodes CASSRRGRGRVVGTQYF.